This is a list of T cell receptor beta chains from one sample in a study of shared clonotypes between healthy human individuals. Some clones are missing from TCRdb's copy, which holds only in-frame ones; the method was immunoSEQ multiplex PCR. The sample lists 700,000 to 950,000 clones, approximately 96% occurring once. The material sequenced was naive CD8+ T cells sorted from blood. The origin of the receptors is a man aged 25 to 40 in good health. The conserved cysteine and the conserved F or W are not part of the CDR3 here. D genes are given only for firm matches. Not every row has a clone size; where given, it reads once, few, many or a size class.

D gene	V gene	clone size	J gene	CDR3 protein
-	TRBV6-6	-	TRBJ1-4	ASSDTTSEKLF
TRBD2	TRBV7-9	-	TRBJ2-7	ASSYSGSSYEQY
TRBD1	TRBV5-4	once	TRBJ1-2	ASSRQGGEVYGYT
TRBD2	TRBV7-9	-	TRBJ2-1	ASSLDGLDREQF
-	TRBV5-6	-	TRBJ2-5	ASREETQY
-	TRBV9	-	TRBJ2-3	ASSVSGSTDTQY
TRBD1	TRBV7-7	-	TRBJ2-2	ASSNPGTGGRTGELF
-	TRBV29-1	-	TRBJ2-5	SVEEGDQETQY
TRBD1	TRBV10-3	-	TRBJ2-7	AIKDRDSSYEQY
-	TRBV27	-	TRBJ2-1	ASRAGPSQGRNEQF
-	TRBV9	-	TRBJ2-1	ASSVGGLLWNEQF
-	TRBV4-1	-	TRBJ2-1	ASSTRDSPLMKF
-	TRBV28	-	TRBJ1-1	ASSDLTLGNTEAF
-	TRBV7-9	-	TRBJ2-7	ASSLATYTRYEQY
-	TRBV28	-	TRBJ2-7	ASSFAGNTYEQY
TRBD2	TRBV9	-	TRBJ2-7	ASSEGLRETYEQY
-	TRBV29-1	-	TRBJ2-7	SVSQGRVQYEQY
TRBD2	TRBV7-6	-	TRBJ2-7	ASSLAGGDEQY
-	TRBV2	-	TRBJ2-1	ASSSQIGAHNEQF
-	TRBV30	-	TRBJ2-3	AWSGGTSSTDTQY
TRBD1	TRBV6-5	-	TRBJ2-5	ASSIYPGTEETQY
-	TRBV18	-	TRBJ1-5	ASSAGNQPQH
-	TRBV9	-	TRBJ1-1	ASSVAPVENTEAF
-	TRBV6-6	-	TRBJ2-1	ASSYGLVGSEQF
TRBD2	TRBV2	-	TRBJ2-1	ASSEERDSYNEQF
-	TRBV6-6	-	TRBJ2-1	ASMDVNNEQF
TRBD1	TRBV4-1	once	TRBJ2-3	ASSQGRQGPLTDTQY
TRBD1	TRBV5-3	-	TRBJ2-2	ARSFTGTGELGELF
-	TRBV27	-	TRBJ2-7	ASSLGGGEQY
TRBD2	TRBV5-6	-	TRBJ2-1	ASSPALAGAYNEQF
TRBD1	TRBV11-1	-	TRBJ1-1	ASSPGTGVLNTEAF
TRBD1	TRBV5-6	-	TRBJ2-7	ASSYGQGAYEQY
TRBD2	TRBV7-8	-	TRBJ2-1	ASSTRDSEVASGIGEQF
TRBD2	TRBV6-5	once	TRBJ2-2	ASSYSVAGGTGELF
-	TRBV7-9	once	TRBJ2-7	ASSLNSYEQY
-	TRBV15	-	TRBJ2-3	ATSRVTRPGTDTQY
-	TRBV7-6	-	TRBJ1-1	ASSSDGNTEAF
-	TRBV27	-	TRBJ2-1	ASTLGGGTGEQF
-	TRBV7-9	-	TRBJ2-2	ASSAQPGELF
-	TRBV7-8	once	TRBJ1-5	ASGGANSGNQPQH
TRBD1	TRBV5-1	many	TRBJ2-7	ASRAGGNYEQY